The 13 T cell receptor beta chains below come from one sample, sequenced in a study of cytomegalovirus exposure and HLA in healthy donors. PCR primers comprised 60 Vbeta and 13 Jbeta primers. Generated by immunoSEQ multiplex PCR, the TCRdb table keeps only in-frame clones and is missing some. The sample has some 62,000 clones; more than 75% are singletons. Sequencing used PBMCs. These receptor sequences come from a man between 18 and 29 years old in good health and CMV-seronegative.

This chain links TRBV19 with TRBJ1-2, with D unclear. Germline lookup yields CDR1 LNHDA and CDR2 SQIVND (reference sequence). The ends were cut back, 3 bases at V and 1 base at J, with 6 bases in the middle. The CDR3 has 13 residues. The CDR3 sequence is CASSINSNYGYTF. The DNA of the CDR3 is TGTGCCAGTAGTATTAACAGTAACTATGGCTACACCTTC.

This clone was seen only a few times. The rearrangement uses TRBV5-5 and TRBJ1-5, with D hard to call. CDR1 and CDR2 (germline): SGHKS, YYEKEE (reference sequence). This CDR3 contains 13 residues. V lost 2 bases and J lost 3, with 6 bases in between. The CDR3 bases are TGTGCCAGCAGCTTAGAGCCCAATCAGCCCCAGCATTTT. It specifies CASSLEPNQPQHF.

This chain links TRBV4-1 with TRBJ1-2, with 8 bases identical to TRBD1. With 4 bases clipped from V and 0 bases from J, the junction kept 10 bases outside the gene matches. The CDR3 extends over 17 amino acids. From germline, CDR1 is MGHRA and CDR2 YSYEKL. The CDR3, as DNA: TGCGCCAGCAGCCCCTCGGGACAGGCGCCCGCTAACTATGGCTACACCTTC. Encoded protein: CASSPSGQAPANYGYTF.

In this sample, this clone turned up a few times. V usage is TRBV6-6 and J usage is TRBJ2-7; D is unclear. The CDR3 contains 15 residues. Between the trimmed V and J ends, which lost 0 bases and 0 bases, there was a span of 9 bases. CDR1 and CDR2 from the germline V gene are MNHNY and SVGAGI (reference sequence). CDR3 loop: CASSYSNGGSYEQYF. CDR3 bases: TGTGCCAGCAGTTACTCGAACGGTGGCTCCTACGAGCAGTACTTC.

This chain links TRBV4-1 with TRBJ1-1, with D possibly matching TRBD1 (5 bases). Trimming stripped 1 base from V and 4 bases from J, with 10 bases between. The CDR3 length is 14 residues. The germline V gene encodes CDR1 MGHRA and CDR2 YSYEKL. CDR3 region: CASSQAERGTEAFF. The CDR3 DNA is TGCGCCAGCAGCCAAGCCGAAAGGGGCACTGAAGCTTTCTTT.

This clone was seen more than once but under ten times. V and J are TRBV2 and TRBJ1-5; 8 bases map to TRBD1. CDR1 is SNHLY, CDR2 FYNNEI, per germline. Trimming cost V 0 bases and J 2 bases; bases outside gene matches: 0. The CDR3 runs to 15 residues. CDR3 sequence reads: CASSEATGGNQPQHF. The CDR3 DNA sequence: TGTGCCAGCAGTGAAGCGACAGGGGGCAATCAGCCCCAGCATTTT.

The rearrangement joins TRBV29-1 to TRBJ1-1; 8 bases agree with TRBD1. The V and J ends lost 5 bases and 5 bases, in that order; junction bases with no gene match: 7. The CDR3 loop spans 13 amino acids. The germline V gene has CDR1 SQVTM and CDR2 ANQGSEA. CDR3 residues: CSVLVTGGTEAFF. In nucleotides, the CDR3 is TGCAGCGTTTTAGTAACAGGGGGGACTGAAGCTTTCTTT.

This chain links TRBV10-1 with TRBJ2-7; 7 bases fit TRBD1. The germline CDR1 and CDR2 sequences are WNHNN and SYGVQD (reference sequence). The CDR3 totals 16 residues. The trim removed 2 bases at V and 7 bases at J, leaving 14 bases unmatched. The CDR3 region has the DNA TGCGCCAGCAGTGAGAAATCGACAGGGAAATCGAGAGAGCAGTACTTC. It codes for CASSEKSTGKSREQYF.

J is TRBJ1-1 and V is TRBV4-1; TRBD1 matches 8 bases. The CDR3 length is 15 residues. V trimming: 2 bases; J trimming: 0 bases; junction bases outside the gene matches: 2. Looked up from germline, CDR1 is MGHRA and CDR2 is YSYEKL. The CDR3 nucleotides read TGCGCCAGCAGCCAATGGGACAGGCTGAACACTGAAGCTTTCTTT. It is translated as CASSQWDRLNTEAFF.

CDR3 sequence (DNA): TGTGCCAGGATAGGGCAGGGAGGTTTCGGGAAACAGCCCCAGCATTTT. This sequence encodes CARIGQGGFGKQPQHF. This rearrangement joins TRBV6-4 to TRBJ1-5; possible D gene TRBD1, 5 bases. Per germline, CDR1 MRHNA and CDR2 SNTAGT. This CDR3 spans 16 amino acids. The V end was cut by 9 bases, the J end by 7 bases, with 25 bases between.

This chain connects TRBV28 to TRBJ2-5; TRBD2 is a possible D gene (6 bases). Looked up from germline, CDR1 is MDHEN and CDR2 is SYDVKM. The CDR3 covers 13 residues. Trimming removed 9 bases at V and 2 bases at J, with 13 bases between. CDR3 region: CASNPGLQETQYF. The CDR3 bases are TGTGCCAGTAACCCGGGACTTCAAGAGACCCAGTACTTC.

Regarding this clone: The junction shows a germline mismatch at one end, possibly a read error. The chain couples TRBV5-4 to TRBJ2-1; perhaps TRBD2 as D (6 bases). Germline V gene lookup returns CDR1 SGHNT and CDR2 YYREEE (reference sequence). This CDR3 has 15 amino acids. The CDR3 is CASSGGMGEYSEQFF. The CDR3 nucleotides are TGTGCCAGCAGCGGAGGGATGGGGGAATACAGTGAGCAGTTCTTC.

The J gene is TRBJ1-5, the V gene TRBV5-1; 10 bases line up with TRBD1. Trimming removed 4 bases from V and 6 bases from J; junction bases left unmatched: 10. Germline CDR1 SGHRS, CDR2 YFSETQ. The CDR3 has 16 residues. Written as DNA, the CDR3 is TGCGCCAGCAGCCTAGAGGGCGGGACAGGGGTTCAGCCCCAGCATTTT. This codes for CASSLEGGTGVQPQHF.